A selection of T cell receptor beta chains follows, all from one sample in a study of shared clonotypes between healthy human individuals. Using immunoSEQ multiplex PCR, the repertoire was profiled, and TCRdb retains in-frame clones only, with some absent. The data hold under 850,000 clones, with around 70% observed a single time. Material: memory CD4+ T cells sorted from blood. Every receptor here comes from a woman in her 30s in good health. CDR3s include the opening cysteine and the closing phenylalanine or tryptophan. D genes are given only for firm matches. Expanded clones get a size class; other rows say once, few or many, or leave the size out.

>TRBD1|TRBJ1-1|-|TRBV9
TGTGCCAGCAGCGTAATACAGGGGGGCGGTGGCGGTGGCACTGAAGCTTTCTTT
CASSVIQGGGGGGTEAFF
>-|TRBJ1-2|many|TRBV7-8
TGTGCCAGCAGCTTAGGTTCAGCCGGCTATGGCTACACCTTC
CASSLGSAGYGYTF
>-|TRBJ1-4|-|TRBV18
TGTGCCAGCTCACGTTCGAAGGAGGAAAAACTGTTTTTT
CASSRSKEEKLFF
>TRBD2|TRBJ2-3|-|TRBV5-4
TGTGCCAGCAGCATTAGCGGGAGCTCAGATACGCAGTATTTT
CASSISGSSDTQYF
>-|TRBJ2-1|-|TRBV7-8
TGTGCCAGCAGCCTCTGGGGCGGGGCCTACAATGAGCAGTTCTTC
CASSLWGGAYNEQFF
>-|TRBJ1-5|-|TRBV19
TGTGCCAGTAGTACATGGGGAGGAAGCAATCAGCCCCAGCATTTT
CASSTWGGSNQPQHF
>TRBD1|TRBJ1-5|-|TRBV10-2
TGCGCCAGCAGCTCAGTCGGGACAGCCAATCAGCCCCAGCATTTT
CASSSVGTANQPQHF
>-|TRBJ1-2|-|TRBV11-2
TGTGCCAGCAGCACACGAAAAAATGGGGACTATGGCTACACCTTC
CASSTRKNGDYGYTF
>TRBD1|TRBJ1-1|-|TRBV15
TGTGCCACCATCTCCGGGACAGATAACACTGAAGCTTTCTTT
CATISGTDNTEAFF
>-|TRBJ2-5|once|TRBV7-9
TGTGCCAGCAGCTTAAATGGGGGGACGCATCAAGAGACCCAGTACTTC
CASSLNGGTHQETQYF
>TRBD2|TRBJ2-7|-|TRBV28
TGTGCCAGCACCCTCAGCGGGAGCTACGAGCAGTACTTC
CASTLSGSYEQYF
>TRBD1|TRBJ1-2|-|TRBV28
TGTGCCAGCAGCGGGACAGCTAACTATGGCTACACCTTC
CASSGTANYGYTF
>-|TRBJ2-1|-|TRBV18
TGTGCCGGAGCGGCAAGCTCCTACAATGAGCAGTTCTTC
CAGAASSYNEQFF
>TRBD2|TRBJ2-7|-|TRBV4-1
TGCGCCAGCAGCCAAGAACGACTAGCGGGAGTTAGGCTGTACTTC
CASSQERLAGVRLYF
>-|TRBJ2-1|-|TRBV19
TGTGCCAGTAGTATTCGGGGGTTGAATTGGAATGAGCAGTTCTTC
CASSIRGLNWNEQFF
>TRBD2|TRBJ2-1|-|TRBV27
TGTGCCAGCAGTTTCTGGACTAGCGGGGGTGAGCAGTTCTTC
CASSFWTSGGEQFF
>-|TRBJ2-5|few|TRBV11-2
TGTGCCAGCACCGTGGGGCAAGGGGAGACCCAGTACTTC
CASTVGQGETQYF